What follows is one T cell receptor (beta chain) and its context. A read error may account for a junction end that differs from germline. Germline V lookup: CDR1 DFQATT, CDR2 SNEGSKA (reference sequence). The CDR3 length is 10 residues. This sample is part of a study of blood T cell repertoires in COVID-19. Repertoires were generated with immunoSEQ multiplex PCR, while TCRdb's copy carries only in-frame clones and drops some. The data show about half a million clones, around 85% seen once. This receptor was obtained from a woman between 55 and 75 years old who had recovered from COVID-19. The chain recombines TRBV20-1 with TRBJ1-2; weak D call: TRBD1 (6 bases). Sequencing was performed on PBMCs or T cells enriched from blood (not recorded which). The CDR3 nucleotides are TGCAGTGCTAGAGGGGACACCTCCGGCTTC. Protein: CSARGDTSGF.